Sequencing of this TCR beta chain was carried out in a study of T cells after yellow fever vaccination. General study results and limits: Researchers noted that a small share of clonotypes showed up in both CD4 and CD8 compartments. Although the secondary response was weaker, it peaked faster, at day 5 versus 15. In post-booster samples, most primary-vaccination clones reappeared (roughly 96% CD4, 88% CD8).

With 7 bases removed from V and 1 base from J, the gap between germline ends came to 13 bases. Germline CDR1 is SQVTM and CDR2 is ANQGSEA. This CDR3 region has 13 residues. UMIs and a universal primer site were added when TCR cDNA was made by 5'RACE template switching. TCRdb passed the 5' RACE reads through MiXCR, listing each CDR3 protein once. The sample yields around 320,000 distinct CDR3 sequences, 8.7% seen once. This clonotype was observed a few times. No antigen is known for it. The chain uses TRBV29-1 and TRBJ1-1; D is undetermined. The source of this sequence is a man between 18 and 29 years old who received the YFV17D yellow fever vaccine. This specimen consisted of CD4+ T cells sorted from PBMCs, obtained 5 days after the yellow fever booster vaccination. CDR3 residues: CSGERGKNTEAFF. Here the CDR3 DNA reads TGCAGCGGTGAGAGAGGGAAGAACACTGAAGCTTTCTTT.